This passage covers 32 T cell receptor beta chains from one sample sequenced in a study of beta chain features in type 1 diabetes. Every bit of the isolated RNA underwent reverse transcription, so sequencing read expressed TCRB transcripts. Profiling relied on immunoSEQ multiplex PCR, and the TCRdb table lists in-frame clones only, not all of them. This sample yields around 400,000 clones, of which over 10% are seen a single time; about 0.018% belongs to the top ten. Sequenced: naive CD4+ T cells from blood. These receptors all stem from a young man in good health.

A few counts support this clone. The DNA of the CDR3 is TGTGCCAGCAGCTTAGTTGCGGGAGGGCCCTACGAGCAGTACTTC. It codes for CASSLVAGGPYEQYF. The chain recombines TRBV11-2 with TRBJ2-7; 9 positions match TRBD2. The CDR3 runs 15 residues. The germline V gene has CDR1 SGHAT and CDR2 FQNNGV. After removal of 1 base from V and 2 bases from J, the junction contained 3 bases not matched to a gene.

This clone has only a few counts. The V call is TRBV2, the J call TRBJ2-5, with 9 bases lining up with TRBD2. Germline trimming cut 1 base from V and 7 bases from J; bases unmatched to any gene: 10. The length of the CDR3 is 16 residues. Germline lookup yields CDR1 SNHLY and CDR2 FYNNEI. The CDR3 DNA reads as TGTGCCAGCAGTGAAGAGGTACTAGCGGGTCCTGGGACCCAGTACTTC. It yields the protein CASSEEVLAGPGTQYF.

The genes are TRBV21-1 and TRBJ2-7; the D call in the table, TRBD1, was not verified against the DNA. TRBV21-1 is shown as a pseudogene. This CDR3 is 16 amino acids long. In DNA form, the CDR3 reads TGTGCCAGCAGCCACCGGGGCGGGGACAGCTCCTACGAGCAGTACTTC. Its translation: CASSHRGGDSSYEQYF.

This rearrangement joins TRBV9 to TRBJ1-4; 10 bases match TRBD1. V shed 2 bases, J shed 8 bases, and the junction held 12 bases outside the gene matches. Germline V CDR1 and CDR2: SGDLS, YYNGEE. The CDR3 extends over 17 amino acids. The CDR3 bases are TGTGCCAGCAGCGTTCGGACAGGGGGAGAGGGGAACGAAAAACTGTTTTTT. Its protein is CASSVRTGGEGNEKLFF.

Only a few counts were recorded for this clone. This chain uses TRBV7-2 with TRBJ1-4, with a possible D match to TRBD1 (5 bases). Trimming removed 5 bases from V and 7 bases from J, with 8 bases in between. From germline, CDR1 is SGHTA and CDR2 FQGNSA. This CDR3 spans 12 amino acids. CDR3 nucleotide sequence: TGTGCCAGCAGCGACGGGGGTGAAAAACTGTTTTTT. Translating it yields CASSDGGEKLFF.

This clone was seen a few times. This rearrangement joins TRBV18 to TRBJ2-5, with 10 bases aligning to TRBD1. Germline V CDR1 and CDR2: KGHSH, LQKENI. V dropped 3 bases and J dropped 4; count of bases not matched to a gene: 11. This CDR3 is built from 17 residues. The CDR3 loop is CASSPRSGTGVGETQYF. Here the CDR3 DNA reads TGTGCCAGCTCACCGAGATCCGGGACAGGGGTTGGAGAGACCCAGTACTTC.

This clone was counted between two and nine times. This rearrangement joins TRBV18 to TRBJ2-7; 7 bases map to TRBD2. The germline V gene encodes CDR1 KGHSH and CDR2 LQKENI. V gave up 2 bases and J gave up 2 bases; unmatched junction bases: 9. The CDR3 is made up of 16 amino acids. As DNA, the CDR3 is TGTGCCAGCTCACCAAATCCTAGCGGAAGGCCCTACGAGCAGTACTTC. Translating it yields CASSPNPSGRPYEQYF.

This rearrangement joins TRBV18 to TRBJ2-1; 7 bases are shared with TRBD1. The germline V gene encodes CDR1 KGHSH and CDR2 LQKENI. The CDR3 consists of 15 residues. V shed 3 bases and J 6 bases; nucleotides not matched to a gene: 8. CDR3 nucleotides: TGTGCCAGCTCACCTGGGCAGGGGGTTATCAATGAGCAGTTCTTC. Amino acid sequence: CASSPGQGVINEQFF.

This clone was seen a few times. V and J are TRBV10-3 and TRBJ2-2; 9 bases agree with TRBD1. From germline, CDR1 is ENHRY and CDR2 SYGVKD. V shed 6 bases and J 5 bases; nucleotides not matched to a gene: 7. The CDR3 totals 15 residues. The CDR3 is CAIRPGQGETGELFF. As DNA, the CDR3 is TGTGCCATCAGACCGGGACAGGGAGAAACCGGGGAGCTGTTTTTT.

For the CDR3, the DNA is TGCGCCAGCAGCCAAGAAGAGACAGGGTACAACACTGAAGCTTTCTTT. Its protein product is CASSQEETGYNTEAFF. The rearrangement uses TRBV4-3 and TRBJ1-1, with 7 bases matching TRBD1. The CDR3 loop spans 16 amino acids. V was clipped by 0 bases and J by 2 bases; unmatched bases: 6. Per germline, CDR1 LGHNA and CDR2 YSLEER.

This chain joins TRBV7-2 and TRBJ1-5; D uncertain. The CDR3 sequence is 15 residues long. V was shortened by 5 bases and J by 2 bases, with 13 bases between the two germline ends. Germline-derived CDR1 and CDR2 are SGHTA and FQGNSA. DNA for the CDR3: TGTGCCAGCAGCCTCCGGGGTGTCGGCAATCAGCCCCAGCATTTT. It is translated as CASSLRGVGNQPQHF.

V and J are TRBV5-1 and TRBJ2-3, with D possibly TRBD2 on 6 matching bases. V was trimmed by 4 bases and J by 6 bases, leaving 24 bases between them. Per the germline V gene, CDR1 is SGHRS and CDR2 is YFSETQ. This CDR3 spans 17 amino acids. CDR3 in amino acids: CASSPAGRWRNRDTQYF. The CDR3 bases are TGCGCCAGCAGCCCGGCGGGGAGGTGGAGGAACCGCGATACGCAGTATTTT.

The rearrangement uses TRBV6-1 and TRBJ1-4; 8 bases agree with TRBD1. From germline, CDR1 is MNHNS and CDR2 SASEGT. Germline trimming cut 3 bases from V and 6 bases from J; bases unmatched to any gene: 0. This CDR3 comprises 13 residues. The CDR3 coding sequence is TGTGCCAGCAGTGAGGACAGGGATGAAAAACTGTTTTTT. Translating it yields CASSEDRDEKLFF.

The V gene is TRBV6-5, the J gene TRBJ2-5; tentatively, D is TRBD1 (5 bases). Trimming cost V 2 bases and J 4 bases, with 14 bases left between them. The germline V gene has CDR1 MNHEY and CDR2 SVGAGI. The CDR3 spans 15 residues. CDR3: CASSYARQRRETQYF. CDR3 nucleotides: TGTGCCAGCAGTTACGCGCGACAGAGAAGAGAGACCCAGTACTTC.

V is TRBV28 and J is TRBJ1-2; the D gene is possibly TRBD1 (5 bases). This CDR3 is 14 amino acids long. Germline V lookup: CDR1 MDHEN, CDR2 SYDVKM. V lost 7 bases and J lost 8, with 20 bases in between. The CDR3 coding sequence is TGTGCCAGCACTTTGGGGTGGGGCTTTGGAGGCTACACCTTC. This codes for CASTLGWGFGGYTF.

The gene calls are TRBV6-5 and TRBJ1-2, with a weak D call TRBD1 (6 bases). Per germline, CDR1 MNHEY and CDR2 SVGAGI. The CDR3 is 16 residues long. Trimming removed 4 bases from V and 3 bases from J, with 18 bases in between. The CDR3 sequence is CASSFDYRALDYGYTF. CDR3 sequence (DNA): TGTGCCAGCAGTTTTGATTACAGGGCTCTGGACTATGGCTACACCTTC.

This clone was seen repeatedly, ten times or more. This chain connects TRBV29-1 to TRBJ2-5; a possible D gene is TRBD2 (5 bases). CDR3 length: 11 amino acids. V was shortened by 6 bases and J by 4 bases, with 9 bases between the two germline ends. Looked up from germline, CDR1 is SQVTM and CDR2 is ANQGSEA. CDR3 region: CSVWAGETQYF. Written as DNA, the CDR3 is TGCAGCGTGTGGGCGGGAGAGACCCAGTACTTC.

This clone was seen more than once but under ten times. Other nucleotide sequences from this sample produce the same CDR3. The V call is TRBV7-9, the J call TRBJ2-5, with TRBD1 matching over 9 bases. The V and J ends lost 3 bases and 3 bases, in that order; junction bases with no gene match: 2. Per the germline V gene, CDR1 is SEHNR and CDR2 is FQNEAQ (reference sequence). The CDR3 contains 14 residues. CDR3 sequence (DNA): TGTGCCAGCAGCTTGGGACAGGGAAAAGAGACCCAGTACTTC. It yields the protein CASSLGQGKETQYF.

In the case of this clone: The identical CDR3 is also encoded by other nucleotide sequences in the sample. The chain joins TRBV28 to TRBJ2-7; D call uncertain. V was shortened by 2 bases and J by 7 bases, with 6 bases between the two germline ends. The CDR3 length is 11 residues. CDR1 and CDR2 from the germline V gene are MDHEN and SYDVKM. This CDR3 is CASSLIREQYF. CDR3 in DNA: TGTGCCAGCAGTTTAATCAGGGAGCAGTACTTC.

Turning to this clone: This sample also contains other DNA sequences that code for the same CDR3. The chain uses TRBV28 and TRBJ2-7, with D perhaps matching TRBD1 (6 bases). The CDR3 contains 12 residues. V was trimmed by 5 bases and J by 3 bases, leaving 8 bases between them. CDR1 and CDR2 (germline): MDHEN, SYDVKM. The DNA for the CDR3 is TGTGCCAGCAGTCCGGACAGCTACGAGCAGTACTTC. The encoded protein is CASSPDSYEQYF.

CDR3 in DNA: TGTGCCAGTAGTAAGACAGGGGGCGTCACAGATACGCAGTATTTT. This encodes CASSKTGGVTDTQYF. The chain joins TRBV19 to TRBJ2-3; 10 bases agree with TRBD1. V was pared by 4 bases and J by 2 bases, with 3 bases of the junction left unmatched. Germline loops: CDR1 LNHDA, CDR2 SQIVND (reference sequence). The CDR3 runs to 15 residues.

The V and J genes are TRBV5-4 and TRBJ2-1; D call uncertain. Germline lookup yields CDR1 SGHNT and CDR2 YYREEE (reference sequence). The ends were cut back, 0 bases at V and 2 bases at J, with 6 bases in the middle. CDR3 length: 14 amino acids. The CDR3 reads CASSLDGTYNEQFF. In DNA, the CDR3 is TGTGCCAGCAGCTTGGACGGTACCTACAATGAGCAGTTCTTC.

The genes are TRBV18 and TRBJ2-7; TRBD1 agrees at 7 bases. Germline V gene lookup returns CDR1 KGHSH and CDR2 LQKENI. J lost 4 bases, V lost 5 bases, and 8 bases had no gene match. The CDR3 loop spans 14 amino acids. CDR3 sequence: CASSSGTDLYEQYF. The CDR3 region has the DNA TGTGCCAGCTCATCCGGGACAGACTTATACGAGCAGTACTTC. Full variable domain (rest looked up from reference TRBV18 and TRBJ2-7): NAGVMQNPRHLVRRRGQEARLRCSPMKGHSHVYWYRQLPEEGLKFMVYLQKENIIDESGMPKERFSAEFPKEGPSILRIQQVVRGDSAAYFCASSSGTDLYEQYFGPGTRLTVT.

This chain links TRBV7-9 with TRBJ2-1; 9 nucleotides line up with TRBD1. V gave up 2 bases and J gave up 6 bases; unmatched junction bases: 5. Germline loops: CDR1 SEHNR, CDR2 FQNEAQ (reference sequence). The length of the CDR3 is 15 residues. DNA for the CDR3: TGTGCCAGCAGCTTATGGACAGGGGCCCCCAATGAGCAGTTCTTC. It translates to CASSLWTGAPNEQFF.

This clone has only a few counts. The genes are TRBV7-2 and TRBJ2-3; 15 bases line up with TRBD2. The length of the CDR3 is 17 residues. V was pared by 5 bases and J by 2 bases, with 5 bases of the junction left unmatched. CDR1 SGHTA and CDR2 FQGNSA come from the germline V gene. CDR3 region: CASSLGLAGGITDTQYF. The CDR3 region has the DNA TGTGCCAGCAGCCTCGGACTAGCGGGGGGGATCACAGATACGCAGTATTTT.

The chain carries TRBV28 and TRBJ1-2; 10 bases match TRBD1. From germline, CDR1 is MDHEN and CDR2 SYDVKM. CDR3 length equals 15 residues. V was pared by 5 bases and J by 8 bases, with 11 bases of the junction left unmatched. The CDR3 loop reads CASSPPGQGFRGYTF. CDR3 sequence (DNA): TGTGCCAGCAGTCCCCCGGGACAGGGGTTTAGAGGCTACACCTTC.

This clone was detected a few times. The CDR3, as DNA: TGCGCCAGCAGCCAAGATTTGGGACAGGGTTTACCTTTGAACACTGAAGCTTTCTTT. It translates to CASSQDLGQGLPLNTEAFF. V and J are TRBV4-3 and TRBJ1-1; 9 bases are a match to TRBD1. This CDR3 has 19 amino acids. The germline gives CDR1 LGHNA, CDR2 YSLEER. Germline trimming cut 0 bases from V and 0 bases from J; bases unmatched to any gene: 11.

This clone was seen a handful of times. The chain employs TRBV7-2 and TRBJ1-2, with 9 bases identical to TRBD1. Germline V lookup: CDR1 SGHTA, CDR2 FQGNSA. V trimming: 5 bases; J trimming: 8 bases; junction bases outside the gene matches: 6. The CDR3 length is 13 residues. As DNA, the CDR3 is TGTGCCAGCAGCACCGACAGGGGGTACGGCTACACCTTC. Translating gives CASSTDRGYGYTF.

The rearrangement joins TRBV18 to TRBJ2-1; a weak D match, TRBD2 (6 bases). V lost 6 bases and J lost 3, with 18 bases in between. Per the germline V gene, CDR1 is KGHSH and CDR2 is LQKENI. This CDR3 region has 16 residues. CDR3 DNA: TGTGCCAGCTCCCGCCAGGGCGGGGCCGTCTACAATGAGCAGTTCTTC. This translates into CASSRQGGAVYNEQFF.

The CDR3 DNA reads as TGTGCCAGTAGTTCCCGCGTTACCCGCGTTCATACCTACGAGCAGTACTTC. Encoded protein: CASSSRVTRVHTYEQYF. This sequence joins TRBV19 and TRBJ2-7; D call uncertain. Per germline, CDR1 LNHDA and CDR2 SQIVND (reference sequence). The CDR3 is 17 amino acids. V lost 5 bases and J 2 bases, leaving 22 bases between the germline ends.

In its sample, this clone was seen a few times. This chain joins TRBV27 and TRBJ1-2, with TRBD1 as a possible D gene (5 bases). The V end lost 2 bases, the J end lost 4 bases, and 5 bases lay between the germline ends. There are 12 residues in the CDR3. Germline V gives CDR1 MNHEY, CDR2 SMNVEV (reference sequence). CDR3 loop: CASSLQGYGYTF. CDR3 coding DNA: TGTGCCAGCAGTTTACAGGGCTATGGCTACACCTTC.

This clone was observed a handful of times. V gene TRBV7-9 combines with J gene TRBJ1-6; D is undetermined. Trimming pared 6 bases from V and 7 bases from J, leaving 10 bases between. Germline lookup yields CDR1 SEHNR and CDR2 FQNEAQ (reference sequence). The CDR3 has 13 residues. CDR3 DNA sequence: TGTGCCAGCAGGCCGGGAAGGAATTCACCCCTCCACTTT. It encodes CASRPGRNSPLHF. Filled out from reference TRBV7-9 and TRBJ1-6, the complete variable domain reads DTGVSQNPRHKITKRGQNVTFRCDPISEHNRLYWYRQTLGQGPEFLTYFQNEAQLEKSRLLSDRFSAERPKGSFSTLEIQRTEQGDSAMYLCASRPGRNSPLHFGNGTRLTVT.